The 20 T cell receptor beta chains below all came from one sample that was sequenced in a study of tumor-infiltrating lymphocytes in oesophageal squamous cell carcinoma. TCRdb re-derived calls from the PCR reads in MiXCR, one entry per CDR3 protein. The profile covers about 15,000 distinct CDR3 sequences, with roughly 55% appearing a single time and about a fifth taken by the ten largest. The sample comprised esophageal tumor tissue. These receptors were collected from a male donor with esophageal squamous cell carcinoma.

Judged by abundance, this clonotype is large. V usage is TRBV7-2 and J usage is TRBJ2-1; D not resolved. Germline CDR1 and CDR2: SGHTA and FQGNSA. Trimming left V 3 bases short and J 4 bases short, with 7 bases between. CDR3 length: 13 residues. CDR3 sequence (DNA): TGTGCCAGCAGCTTGGACGGTTACAATGAGCAGTTCTTC. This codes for CASSLDGYNEQFF.

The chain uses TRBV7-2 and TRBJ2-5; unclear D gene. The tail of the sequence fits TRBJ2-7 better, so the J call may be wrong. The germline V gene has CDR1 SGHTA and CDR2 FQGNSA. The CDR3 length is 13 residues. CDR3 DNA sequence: TGTGCCAGCAGCTACGGCATCTACTACGAGCAGTACTTC. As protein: CASSYGIYYEQYF.

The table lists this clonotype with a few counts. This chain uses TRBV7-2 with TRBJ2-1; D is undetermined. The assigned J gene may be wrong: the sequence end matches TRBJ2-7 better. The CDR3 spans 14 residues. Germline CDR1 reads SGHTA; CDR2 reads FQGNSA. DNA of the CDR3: TGTGCCAGCAGCTTAGCGGGGTTGTCCCACGAGCAGTACTTC. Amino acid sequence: CASSLAGLSHEQYF.

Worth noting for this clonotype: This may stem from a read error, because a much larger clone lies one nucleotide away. The DNA of the CDR3 is TGTGCCAGCAGCGACCGTTCTATCCAAGAGACCCAGTTCTTC. It specifies CASSDRSIQETQFF. The chain employs TRBV11-1 and TRBJ2-7, with unresolved D. The J call is uncertain, as TRBJ2-1 better fits the DNA end. CDR3 length: 14 residues. CDR1 is SGHAT, CDR2 FQDESV, per germline (reference sequence).

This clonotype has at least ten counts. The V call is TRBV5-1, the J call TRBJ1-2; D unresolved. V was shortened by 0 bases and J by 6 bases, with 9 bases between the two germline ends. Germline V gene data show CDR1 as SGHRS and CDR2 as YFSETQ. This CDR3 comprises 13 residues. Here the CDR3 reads CASSLGGSNGYTF. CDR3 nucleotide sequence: TGCGCCAGCAGCTTGGGAGGGTCCAATGGCTACACCTTC.

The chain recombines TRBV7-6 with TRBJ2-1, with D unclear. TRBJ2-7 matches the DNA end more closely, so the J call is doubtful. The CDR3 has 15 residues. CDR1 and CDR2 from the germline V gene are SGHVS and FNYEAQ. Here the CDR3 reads CASSSGDFRTDTQYF. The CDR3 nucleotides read TGTGCCAGCAGCTCAGGCGACTTTCGCACAGATACGCAGTACTTC.

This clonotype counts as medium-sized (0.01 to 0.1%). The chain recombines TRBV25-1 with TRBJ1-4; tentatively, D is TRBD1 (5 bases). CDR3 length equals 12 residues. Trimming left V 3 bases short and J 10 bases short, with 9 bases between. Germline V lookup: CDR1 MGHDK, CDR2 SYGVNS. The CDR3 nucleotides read TGTGCCAGCAGTGATGGGGCCGGAAAACTGTTTTTT. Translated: CASSDGAGKLFF.

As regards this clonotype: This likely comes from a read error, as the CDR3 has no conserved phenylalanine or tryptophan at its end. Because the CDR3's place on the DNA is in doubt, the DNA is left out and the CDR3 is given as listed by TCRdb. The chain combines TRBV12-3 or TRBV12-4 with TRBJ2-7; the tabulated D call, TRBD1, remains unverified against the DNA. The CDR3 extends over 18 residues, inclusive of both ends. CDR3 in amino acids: CASSLGGTGGTYEQYFGS.

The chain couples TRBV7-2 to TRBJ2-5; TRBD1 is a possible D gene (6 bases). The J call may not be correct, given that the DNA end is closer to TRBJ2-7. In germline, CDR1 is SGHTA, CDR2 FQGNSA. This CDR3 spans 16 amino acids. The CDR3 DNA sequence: TGTGCCAGCAGCTTTAATCTGGGGGCCCCCGCCTCCGAGCAGTACTTC. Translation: CASSFNLGAPASEQYF.

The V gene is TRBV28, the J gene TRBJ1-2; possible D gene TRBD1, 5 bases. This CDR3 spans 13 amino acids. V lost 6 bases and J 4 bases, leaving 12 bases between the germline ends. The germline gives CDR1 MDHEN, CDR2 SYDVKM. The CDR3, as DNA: TGTGCCAGCAGGCCAGACAGCCTCTATGGCTACACCTTC. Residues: CASRPDSLYGYTF.

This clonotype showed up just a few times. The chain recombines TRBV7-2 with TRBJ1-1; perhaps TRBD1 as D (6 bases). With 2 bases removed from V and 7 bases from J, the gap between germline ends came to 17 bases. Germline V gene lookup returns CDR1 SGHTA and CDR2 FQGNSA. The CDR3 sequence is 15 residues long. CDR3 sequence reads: CASSLTLGGQNEAFF. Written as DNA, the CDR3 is TGTGCCAGCAGCTTAACGCTGGGGGGCCAGAATGAAGCTTTCTTT.

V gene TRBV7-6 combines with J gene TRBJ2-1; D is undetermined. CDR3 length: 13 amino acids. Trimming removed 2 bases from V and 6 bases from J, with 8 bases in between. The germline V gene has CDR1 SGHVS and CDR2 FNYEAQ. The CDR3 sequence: CASSLRYLNEQFF. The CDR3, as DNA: TGTGCCAGCAGCTTACGTTACCTCAATGAGCAGTTCTTC.

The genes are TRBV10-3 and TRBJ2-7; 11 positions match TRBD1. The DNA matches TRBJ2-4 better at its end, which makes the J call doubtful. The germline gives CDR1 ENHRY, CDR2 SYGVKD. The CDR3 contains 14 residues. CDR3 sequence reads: CAISDRDRGSIQYF. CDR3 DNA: TGTGCCATCAGTGACCGGGACAGGGGGTCCATTCAGTACTTC.

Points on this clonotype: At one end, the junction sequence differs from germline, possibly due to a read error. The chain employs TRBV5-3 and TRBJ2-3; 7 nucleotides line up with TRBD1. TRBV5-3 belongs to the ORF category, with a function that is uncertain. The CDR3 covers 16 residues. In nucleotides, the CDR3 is TGCGCCAGCAGCCCCGGGCGGACAGGAAGCACAGATACGCAGTATTTT. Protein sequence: CASSPGRTGSTDTQYF.

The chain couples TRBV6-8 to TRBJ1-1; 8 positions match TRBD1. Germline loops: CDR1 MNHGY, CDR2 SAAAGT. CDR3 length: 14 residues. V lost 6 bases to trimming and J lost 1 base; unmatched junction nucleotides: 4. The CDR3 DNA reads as TGTGCCAGCAGACACAGGGGGAAGAACACTGAAGCTTTCTTT. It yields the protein CASRHRGKNTEAFF.

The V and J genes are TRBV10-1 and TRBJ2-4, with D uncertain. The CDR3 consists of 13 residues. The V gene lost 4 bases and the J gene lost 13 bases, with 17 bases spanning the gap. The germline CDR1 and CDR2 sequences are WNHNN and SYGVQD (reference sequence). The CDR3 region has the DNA TGCGCCAGCAGTGGATCGGTTGTAGATACGCAGTACTTC. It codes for CASSGSVVDTQYF.

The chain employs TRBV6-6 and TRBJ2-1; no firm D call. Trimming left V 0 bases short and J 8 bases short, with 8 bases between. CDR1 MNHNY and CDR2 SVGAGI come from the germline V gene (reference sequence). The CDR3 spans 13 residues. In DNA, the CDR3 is TGTGCCAGCAGTTACTCGCCCAATTATGAGCAGTTCTTC. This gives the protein CASSYSPNYEQFF.

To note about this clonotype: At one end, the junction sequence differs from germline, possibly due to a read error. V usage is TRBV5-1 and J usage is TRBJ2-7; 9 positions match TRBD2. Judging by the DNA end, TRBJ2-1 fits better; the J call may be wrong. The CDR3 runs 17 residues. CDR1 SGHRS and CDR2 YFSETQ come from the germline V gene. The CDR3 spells CAGSSLSGSGRGNEQFF. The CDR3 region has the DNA TGCGCCGGCAGCTCCCTTAGCGGGAGTGGTAGGGGGAATGAGCAGTTCTTC.

The CDR3: CASGSLVADTQYF. In nucleotides, the CDR3 is TGTGCCAGCGGATCCCTAGTTGCAGATACGCAGTATTTT. The gene calls are TRBV6-1 and TRBJ2-3; D uncertain. Trimming shortened V by 8 bases and J by 4 bases, and 13 bases separated the two germline ends. Germline CDR1 is MNHNS and CDR2 is SASEGT. The CDR3 spans 13 residues.

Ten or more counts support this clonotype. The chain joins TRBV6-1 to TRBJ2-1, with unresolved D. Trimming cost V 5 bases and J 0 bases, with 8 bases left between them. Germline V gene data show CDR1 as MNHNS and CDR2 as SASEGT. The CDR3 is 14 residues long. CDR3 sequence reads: CASSPLVSYNEQFF. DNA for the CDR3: TGTGCCAGCAGTCCACTGGTCTCCTACAATGAGCAGTTCTTC.